This TCR beta chain was found in a study of T cell clonality in common variable immunodeficiency. Study-wide points: TCRbeta clonality was increased in CVID versus healthy controls. Reportedly, TCR beta sequences from common variable immunodeficiency showed fewer deletions and N-nucleotide insertions. The cause of increased CVID clonality remains unclear without subpopulation sequencing.

On this clone: The antigen remains undetermined. The sequenced fragment ends 3 residues before the CDR3 boundary, so the rest is inferred from the germline J gene.

CVID and control samples used equivalent genomic DNA input. Measured with immunoSEQ multiplex PCR; TCRdb has only the in-frame clones, and not every one. This repertoire holds 25,000 to 30,000 clones, and none appear only once. There are 14 residues in the CDR3. Germline CDR1 and CDR2: SGHTA and FQGTGA. Trimming pared 5 bases from V and 5 bases from J, leaving 15 bases between. This receptor was obtained from a human donor with common variable immunodeficiency. This chain uses TRBV7-3 with TRBJ2-5, with D possibly matching TRBD2 (6 bases). Specimen: peripheral blood mononuclear cells. The CDR3 protein is CASSPFGRGETQYF. The CDR3 DNA, read in part, is TGTGCCAGCAGCCCCTTTGGTCGGGGGGAGACC.